This is a list of T cell receptor beta chains from one sample in a study of blood T cell repertoires in COVID-19. Method: immunoSEQ multiplex PCR; TCRdb's copy keeps in-frame clones and lacks some. The sample has about 150,000 clones; roughly 88% are singletons. The specimen sequenced was PBMCs or T cells enriched from blood (not recorded which). Receptor source: a woman aged 50 to 65 who had recovered from COVID-19. Both conserved end residues are part of each CDR3. A D gene is named only where the DNA matches it firmly. The size entry is marked missing in some rows and otherwise reads once, few, many or a size class.

J gene: TRBJ1-2
D gene: .
V gene: TRBV2
clone size: once
CDR3 DNA: TGTGCCAGCAGTGTTCAGGCCGACTATGGCTACACCTTC
CDR3 protein: CASSVQADYGYTF

J gene: TRBJ1-1
D gene: .
V gene: TRBV7-3
clone size: .
CDR3 DNA: TGTGCCAGCAGCTTAGGCAGTACTGAAGCTTTCTTT
CDR3 protein: CASSLGSTEAFF

J gene: TRBJ2-7
D gene: .
V gene: TRBV9
clone size: .
CDR3 DNA: TGTGCCAGCAGCCTTGGGGCAGGATCTTACGAGCAGTACTTC
CDR3 protein: CASSLGAGSYEQYF

J gene: TRBJ1-2
D gene: TRBD1
V gene: TRBV19
clone size: few
CDR3 DNA: TGTGCCAGTAGTATTGGGCAGGGGGCTGGTGGCTACACCTTC
CDR3 protein: CASSIGQGAGGYTF

J gene: TRBJ2-3
D gene: .
V gene: TRBV7-8
clone size: .
CDR3 DNA: TGTGCCAGCAGCCAGGCGGGAGATACGCAGTATTTT
CDR3 protein: CASSQAGDTQYF

J gene: TRBJ2-2
D gene: TRBD2
V gene: TRBV5-8
clone size: .
CDR3 DNA: TGTGCCAGCAGGTCCACTAGCGGACGAGACACCGGGGAGCTGTTTTTT
CDR3 protein: CASRSTSGRDTGELFF

J gene: TRBJ1-5
D gene: .
V gene: TRBV9
clone size: .
CDR3 DNA: TGTGCCAGCAGCGTAGGGGAGGGTAGCAATCAGCCCCAGCATTTT
CDR3 protein: CASSVGEGSNQPQHF

J gene: TRBJ2-1
D gene: .
V gene: TRBV6-4
clone size: few
CDR3 DNA: TGTGCCAGCAGTGACTTAGGGACATCCAACAATGAGCAGTTCTTC
CDR3 protein: CASSDLGTSNNEQFF

J gene: TRBJ1-1
D gene: .
V gene: TRBV7-3
clone size: .
CDR3 DNA: TGTGCCAGCAGCTTTCAGGAGAATGCAGGGGAAGGCACTGAAGCTTTCTTT
CDR3 protein: CASSFQENAGEGTEAFF

J gene: TRBJ1-6
D gene: .
V gene: TRBV6-5
clone size: once
CDR3 DNA: TGTGCCACCCACCAGGTGAAGCCACCCCTCCACTTT
CDR3 protein: CATHQVKPPLHF

J gene: TRBJ1-3
D gene: .
V gene: TRBV9
clone size: .
CDR3 DNA: TGTGCCAGCAGCGTGGTTGGGGCTGCCCTCTCTGGAAACACCATATATTTT
CDR3 protein: CASSVVGAALSGNTIYF

J gene: TRBJ1-1
D gene: .
V gene: TRBV18
clone size: once
CDR3 DNA: TGTGCCAGCTCACCACTGGTACAGGGTGAGGTTTTCTTT
CDR3 protein: CASSPLVQGEVFF

J gene: TRBJ1-3
D gene: .
V gene: TRBV19
clone size: .
CDR3 DNA: TGTGCCAGTAGTATCGAGGGCACTTACTCTGGAAACACCATATATTTT
CDR3 protein: CASSIEGTYSGNTIYF

J gene: TRBJ1-2
D gene: .
V gene: TRBV2
clone size: few
CDR3 DNA: TGTGCCAGCAGTGAAGCGCACAGTACCTATGGCTACACCTTC
CDR3 protein: CASSEAHSTYGYTF

J gene: TRBJ1-2
D gene: .
V gene: TRBV5-8
clone size: .
CDR3 DNA: TGTGCCAGCACTCGATCTTGGACAGCTAACTATGGCTACACCTTC
CDR3 protein: CASTRSWTANYGYTF

J gene: TRBJ2-2
D gene: .
V gene: TRBV24-1
clone size: .
CDR3 DNA: TGTGCCACCAGTGATTCAGGAGGGTTCGCCGGGGAGCTGTTTTTT
CDR3 protein: CATSDSGGFAGELFF

J gene: TRBJ1-6
D gene: TRBD1
V gene: TRBV7-8
clone size: .
CDR3 DNA: TGTGCCAGCAGCTTAGGGGACAGGCCTTCTCATTCACCCCTCCACTTT
CDR3 protein: CASSLGDRPSHSPLHF

J gene: TRBJ2-3
D gene: .
V gene: TRBV21-1
clone size: .
CDR3 DNA: TGTGCCAGCAGCAAGGTCGAACTAGTCTCGGATACGCAGTATTTT
CDR3 protein: CASSKVELVSDTQYF

J gene: TRBJ1-2
D gene: .
V gene: TRBV27
clone size: .
CDR3 DNA: TGTGCCAGCAGTTTATCTTTACGGAACTATGGCTACACCTTC
CDR3 protein: CASSLSLRNYGYTF

J gene: TRBJ2-3
D gene: .
V gene: TRBV4-3
clone size: .
CDR3 DNA: TGCGCCAGCAGCCAAGATTTTGTGGGCCTGCTCACAGATACGCAGTATTTT
CDR3 protein: CASSQDFVGLLTDTQYF

J gene: TRBJ2-7
D gene: TRBD2
V gene: TRBV3-1/TRBV3-2
clone size: .
CDR3 DNA: TGTGCCAGCAGCTACCGAGATGGTAGCGGGGCATGGGAGCAGTACTTC
CDR3 protein: CASSYRDGSGAWEQYF

J gene: TRBJ1-5
D gene: .
V gene: TRBV3-1/TRBV3-2
clone size: .
CDR3 DNA: TGTGCCAGCAGCCCAGGGCCCGGGCTTAGGTTGAATCAGCCCCAGCATTTT
CDR3 protein: CASSPGPGLRLNQPQHF

J gene: TRBJ1-3
D gene: .
V gene: TRBV11-2
clone size: .
CDR3 DNA: TGTGCCAGCAGCTTAGTTGGCAGGGGAAACTCTGGAAACACCATATATTTT
CDR3 protein: CASSLVGRGNSGNTIYF

J gene: TRBJ2-3
D gene: .
V gene: TRBV9
clone size: few
CDR3 DNA: TGTGCCAGCAGCGTAGCAGGATCAGATACGCAGTATTTT
CDR3 protein: CASSVAGSDTQYF

J gene: TRBJ1-2
D gene: .
V gene: TRBV5-6
clone size: .
CDR3 DNA: TGTGCCAGCAGCTTGCCTGGGACGGGGGATGGCTACACCTTC
CDR3 protein: CASSLPGTGDGYTF

J gene: TRBJ2-3
D gene: TRBD2
V gene: TRBV7-3
clone size: .
CDR3 DNA: TGTGCCAGCAGCTTAACTGGGACTAGCGGGGGACAAAGCACAGATACGCAGTATTTT
CDR3 protein: CASSLTGTSGGQSTDTQYF

J gene: TRBJ2-1
D gene: TRBD2
V gene: TRBV20-1
clone size: .
CDR3 DNA: TGCAGTGCTAGTGGCCTAGCGGGGGGCGGCTACAATGAGCAGTTCTTC
CDR3 protein: CSASGLAGGGYNEQFF

J gene: TRBJ2-2
D gene: .
V gene: TRBV2
clone size: .
CDR3 DNA: TGTGCCAGCAGCCCCCGGGTTGTCGGGGAGCTGTTTTTT
CDR3 protein: CASSPRVVGELFF

J gene: TRBJ1-5
D gene: .
V gene: TRBV4-3
clone size: once
CDR3 DNA: TGCGCCAGCAGCCAAGACAGGGGCCTCAATCAGCCCCAGCATTTT
CDR3 protein: CASSQDRGLNQPQHF

J gene: TRBJ2-5
D gene: TRBD1
V gene: TRBV19
clone size: .
CDR3 DNA: TGTGCCAGTAGTTTACTACAGGGGGCTCAGGAGACCCAGTACTTC
CDR3 protein: CASSLLQGAQETQYF

J gene: TRBJ2-1
D gene: TRBD2
V gene: TRBV29-1
clone size: once
CDR3 DNA: TGCAGCGTTGAGCCGGGACTAGCGGGGGTTTCGACCTACAATGAGCAGTTCTTC
CDR3 protein: CSVEPGLAGVSTYNEQFF

J gene: TRBJ1-3
D gene: .
V gene: TRBV25-1
clone size: .
CDR3 DNA: TGTGCCAGCAGTGGAGGGGGTAAAGGAGACACCATATATTTT
CDR3 protein: CASSGGGKGDTIYF

J gene: TRBJ2-2
D gene: .
V gene: TRBV9
clone size: .
CDR3 DNA: TGTGCCAGCAGCGTGGGGACATTATCCACCGGGGAGCTGTTTTTT
CDR3 protein: CASSVGTLSTGELFF

J gene: TRBJ1-5
D gene: TRBD1
V gene: TRBV19
clone size: .
CDR3 DNA: TGTGCCAGTACCCGTCCCGGGACAGGTCAGCCCCAGCATTTT
CDR3 protein: CASTRPGTGQPQHF

J gene: TRBJ1-1
D gene: TRBD1
V gene: TRBV19
clone size: .
CDR3 DNA: TGTGCCAGTAGCCTTACAGGGGTGGCTGAAGCTTTCTTT
CDR3 protein: CASSLTGVAEAFF

J gene: TRBJ1-4
D gene: TRBD1
V gene: TRBV10-3
clone size: .
CDR3 DNA: TGTGCCATCAGTGGGACAGGAACTAATGAAAAACTGTTTTTT
CDR3 protein: CAISGTGTNEKLFF

J gene: TRBJ1-2
D gene: .
V gene: TRBV6-2/TRBV6-3
clone size: .
CDR3 DNA: TGTGCCAGCACCCCAGGAGTGGGTGGCTACACCTTC
CDR3 protein: CASTPGVGGYTF

J gene: TRBJ2-7
D gene: TRBD2
V gene: TRBV4-3
clone size: .
CDR3 DNA: TGCGCCAGCAGCCAAGCCATAGCGGGGGGAAGCTTAAGCGACGAGCAGTACTTC
CDR3 protein: CASSQAIAGGSLSDEQYF

J gene: TRBJ1-1
D gene: .
V gene: TRBV9
clone size: .
CDR3 DNA: TGTGCCAGCAGCGTAGAAGCGGGGGACACTGAAGCTTTCTTT
CDR3 protein: CASSVEAGDTEAFF

J gene: TRBJ2-5
D gene: TRBD2
V gene: TRBV7-9
clone size: .
CDR3 DNA: TGTGCCAGCAGCTTAGCAGCGGGGGGACTCGAAGAGACCCAGTACTTC
CDR3 protein: CASSLAAGGLEETQYF

J gene: TRBJ1-1
D gene: .
V gene: TRBV12-3/TRBV12-4
clone size: .
CDR3 DNA: TGTGCCAGCGGGTTACAGGTTGAAGCTTTCTTT
CDR3 protein: CASGLQVEAFF

J gene: TRBJ2-5
D gene: .
V gene: TRBV5-1
clone size: .
CDR3 DNA: TGCGCCAGCAGCTTAGGAAGCGGTCAAGAGACCCAGTACTTC
CDR3 protein: CASSLGSGQETQYF

J gene: TRBJ1-1
D gene: .
V gene: TRBV4-2
clone size: .
CDR3 DNA: TGTGCCAGCAGCCGAGACCCAGGGAACACTGAAGCTTTCTTT
CDR3 protein: CASSRDPGNTEAFF

J gene: TRBJ2-1
D gene: TRBD1
V gene: TRBV6-5
clone size: .
CDR3 DNA: TGTGCCAGCAGTACCTGGACAGGGGGCAATGAGCAGTTCTTC
CDR3 protein: CASSTWTGGNEQFF

J gene: TRBJ1-3
D gene: .
V gene: TRBV12-5
clone size: .
CDR3 DNA: TGTGCTAGTGGTTTGGTACAAAAGGGGGAAATCTCTGGAAACACCATATATTTT
CDR3 protein: CASGLVQKGEISGNTIYF

J gene: TRBJ1-2
D gene: .
V gene: TRBV7-2
clone size: .
CDR3 DNA: TGTGCCAGCAGGTCCGGGACAAGAGGCTACACCTTC
CDR3 protein: CASRSGTRGYTF

J gene: TRBJ2-1
D gene: .
V gene: TRBV6-4
clone size: .
CDR3 DNA: TGTGCCAGCAGTGAGGGGGACTGGAGAAATGAGCAGTTCTTC
CDR3 protein: CASSEGDWRNEQFF

J gene: TRBJ1-2
D gene: .
V gene: TRBV4-2
clone size: .
CDR3 DNA: TGTGCCAGCAGCCAAACGGACAGACTCAACTATGGCTACACCTTC
CDR3 protein: CASSQTDRLNYGYTF

J gene: TRBJ1-5
D gene: TRBD1
V gene: TRBV19
clone size: .
CDR3 DNA: TGTGCCAGTACCCCGGACAGGGGCAATCAGCCCCAGCATTTT
CDR3 protein: CASTPDRGNQPQHF

J gene: TRBJ2-7
D gene: TRBD2
V gene: TRBV19
clone size: .
CDR3 DNA: TGTGCCAGTAGTACGACTAGCGGGGGGGCTAAGCAGTACTTC
CDR3 protein: CASSTTSGGAKQYF

J gene: TRBJ1-2
D gene: TRBD1
V gene: TRBV3-1/TRBV3-2
clone size: .
CDR3 DNA: TGTGCCAGCAGCCAAGATCCACAGGGGGCAAGAGGCTACACCTTC
CDR3 protein: CASSQDPQGARGYTF

J gene: TRBJ1-1
D gene: .
V gene: TRBV19
clone size: .
CDR3 DNA: TGTGCCAGTAGTATACTGGGTCGGAGGACTGAAGCTTTCTTT
CDR3 protein: CASSILGRRTEAFF